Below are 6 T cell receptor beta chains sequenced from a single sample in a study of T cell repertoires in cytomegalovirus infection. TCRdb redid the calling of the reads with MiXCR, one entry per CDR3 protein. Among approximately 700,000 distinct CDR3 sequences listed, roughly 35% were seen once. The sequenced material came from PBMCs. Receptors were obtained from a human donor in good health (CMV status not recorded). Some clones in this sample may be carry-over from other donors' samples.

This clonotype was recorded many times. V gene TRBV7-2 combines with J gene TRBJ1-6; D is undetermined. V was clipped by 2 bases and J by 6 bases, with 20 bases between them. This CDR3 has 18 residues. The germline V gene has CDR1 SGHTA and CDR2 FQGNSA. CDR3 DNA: TGTGCCAGCAGCTTAAATGGCCGGGCCACTCGCTTTAATTCACCCCTCCACTTT. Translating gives CASSLNGRATRFNSPLHF.

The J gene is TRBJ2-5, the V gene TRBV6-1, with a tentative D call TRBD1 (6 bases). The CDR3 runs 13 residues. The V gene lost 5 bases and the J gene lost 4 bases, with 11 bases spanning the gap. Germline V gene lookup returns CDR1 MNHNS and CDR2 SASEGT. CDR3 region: CASSTGIRETQYF. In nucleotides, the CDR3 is TGTGCCAGCAGTACAGGGATTCGAGAGACCCAGTACTTC.

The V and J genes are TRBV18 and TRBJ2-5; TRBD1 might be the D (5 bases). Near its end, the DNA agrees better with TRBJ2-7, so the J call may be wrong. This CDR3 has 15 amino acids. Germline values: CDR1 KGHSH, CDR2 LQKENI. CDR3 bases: TGTGCCAGCTCACCACCGCATAGCAGGGCAGCCGAGCAGTACTTC. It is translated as CASSPPHSRAAEQYF.

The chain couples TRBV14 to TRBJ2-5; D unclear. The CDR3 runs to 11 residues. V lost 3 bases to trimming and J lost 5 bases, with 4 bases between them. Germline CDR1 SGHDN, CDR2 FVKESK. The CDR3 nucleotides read TGTGCCAGCAGCCAGTACGAGACCCAGTACTTC. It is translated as CASSQYETQYF.

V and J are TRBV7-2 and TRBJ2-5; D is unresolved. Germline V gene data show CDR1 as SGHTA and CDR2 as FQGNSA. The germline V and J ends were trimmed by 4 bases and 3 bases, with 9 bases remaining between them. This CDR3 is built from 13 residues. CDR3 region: CASSYERKETQYF. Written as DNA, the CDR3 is TGTGCCAGCAGCTACGAGAGGAAAGAGACCCAGTACTTC. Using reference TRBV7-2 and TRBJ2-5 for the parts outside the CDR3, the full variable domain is GAGVSQSPSNKVTEKGKDVELRCDPISGHTALYWYRQSLGQGLEFLIYFQGNSAPDKSGLPSDRFSAERTGGSVSTLTIQRTQQEDSAVYLCASSYERKETQYFGPGTRLLVL.

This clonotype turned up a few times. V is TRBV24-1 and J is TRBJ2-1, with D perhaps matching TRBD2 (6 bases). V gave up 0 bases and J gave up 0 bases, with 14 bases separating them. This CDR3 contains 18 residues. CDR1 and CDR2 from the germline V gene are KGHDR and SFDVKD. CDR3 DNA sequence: TGTGCCACCAGTGATTTGGGAGGGGACCTTTACTCCTACAATGAGCAGTTCTTC. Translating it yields CATSDLGGDLYSYNEQFF.